The clone carrying this T cell receptor beta chain was picked up a small number of times. As yet, its antigen is unknown. Amplified material comprised TCR beta CDR3 regions derived from RNA transcripts. The library came from an HTBI-primed first-round RT-PCR and a second-round multiplex PCR. TCRdb re-derived calls from the multiplex PCR reads in MiXCR, one entry per CDR3 protein. The repertoire holds roughly 700,000 distinct CDR3 sequences, 35% to 50% seen once, with less than 55% in the top ten. V lost 0 bases and J 0 bases, leaving 7 bases between the germline ends. The CDR3 length is 16 residues. Germline loops: CDR1 SGHTS, CDR2 YDEGEE. The data were taken from a study of Graves' ophthalmopathy and Graves' hyperthyroidism. Notes on the study in general: Detected in blood as well were most expanded thyroid clonotypes with frequency above 0.001. Its predictions of ophthalmopathy progression gave the model over 65% sensitivity and 72.22% specificity.

Certain patients, namely those with other autoimmune diseases, uncontrolled infections, pregnancy or lactation, were excluded. Diagnosis relied on clinical symptoms, serum thyroxine, TRAb, thyroid ultrasound and orbital computed tomography. This chain connects TRBV5-8 to TRBJ1-6; D uncertain. Sequenced: peripheral blood. This receptor was taken from an adult man with Graves' ophthalmopathy. This chain's CDR3 is CASSLEVDSYNSPLHF. DNA of the CDR3: TGTGCCAGCAGCTTGGAGGTCGACTCCTATAATTCACCCCTCCACTTT.